This T cell receptor beta chain was obtained from a study of T cell repertoires in cytomegalovirus infection. Looking at the study overall: The public TCR beta signatures pointed to both CMV infection and matching HLA type. Study conclusions and caveats: Predominance within the ex vivo response was attributable to HLA-C-restricted CMV-specific TCR beta clonotypes.

Concerning this clonotype: The antigen is undetermined.

This CDR3 has 10 amino acids. The germline CDR1 and CDR2 sequences are SNHLY and FYNNEI. V gave up 10 bases and J gave up 15 bases, with 16 bases separating them. TCRdb recomputed calls from the reads with MiXCR, one row per CDR3 protein. This table has about 920,000 distinct CDR3 sequences, approximately 32% appearing once. The sequence derives from a human donor in good health (CMV status not recorded). Some clones in this sample may be carry-over from other donors' samples. This chain joins TRBV2 and TRBJ2-1; D unresolved. Sequences were derived from cultured CD8+ T cells from PBMCs, sampled from culture after CMV antigen stimulation. In nucleotides, the CDR3 is TGTGCCATTTATGGAACTACGCTGTTCTTC. Amino acid sequence: CAIYGTTLFF.